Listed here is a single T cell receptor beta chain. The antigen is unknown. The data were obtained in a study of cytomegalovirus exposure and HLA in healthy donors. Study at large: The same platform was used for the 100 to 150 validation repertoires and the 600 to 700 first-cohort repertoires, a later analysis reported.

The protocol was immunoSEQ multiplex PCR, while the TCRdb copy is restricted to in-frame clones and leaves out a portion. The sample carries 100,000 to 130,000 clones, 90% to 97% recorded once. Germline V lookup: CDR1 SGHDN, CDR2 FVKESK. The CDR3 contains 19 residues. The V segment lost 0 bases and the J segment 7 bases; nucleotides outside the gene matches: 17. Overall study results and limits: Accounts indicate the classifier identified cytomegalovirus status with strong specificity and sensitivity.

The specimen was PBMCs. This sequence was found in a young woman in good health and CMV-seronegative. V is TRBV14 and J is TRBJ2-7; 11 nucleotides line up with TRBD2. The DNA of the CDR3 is TGTGCCAGCAGCCAAGAGCCCTCGGGACTAGCGGCGGGAGGCCCTGAGCAGTACTTC. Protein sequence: CASSQEPSGLAAGGPEQYF. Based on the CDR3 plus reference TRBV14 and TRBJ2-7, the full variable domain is EAGVTQFPSHSVIEKGQTVTLRCDPISGHDNLYWYRRVMGKEIKFLLHFVKESKQDESGMPNNRFLAERTGGTYSTLKVQPAELEDSGVYFCASSQEPSGLAAGGPEQYFGPGTRLTVT.